This entry features one TCR beta chain sequence. CDR1 ENHRY and CDR2 SYGVKD come from the germline V gene. The junction had 8 bases not matched to a gene; V was cut back by 6 bases and J by 8 bases. The CDR3 consists of 14 residues. Those enrolled, adults aged 18 to 89 years, came from about two dozen US areas. Cohort 3 donors were reported recovered after two negative PCRs, clearance, or symptom resolution. This sample stems from a study of blood T cell repertoires in COVID-19. This table comes from immunoSEQ multiplex PCR, and its TCRdb copy is limited to in-frame clones, with some not included. The data show under 450,000 clones, with about 90% seen just once and roughly 3% held by the top ten.

The chain employs TRBV10-3 and TRBJ1-5; 9 bases are a match to TRBD1. Sequenced: PBMCs or T cells enriched from blood (not recorded which). This TCR derives from a woman aged 30 to 39 who had recovered from COVID-19. This chain's CDR3 is CAIREGTGNEPQHF. For the CDR3, the DNA is TGTGCCATCAGAGAGGGGACAGGGAATGAGCCCCAGCATTTT.